Presented here are 12 T cell receptor beta chains from one specimen sequenced in a study of OX40 agonist ivuxolimab in advanced cancers. Sequenced by immunoSEQ multiplex PCR; TCRdb stores in-frame clones only, minus some. The table lists some 34,000 clones, less than 80% of them singletons. This specimen consisted of CD4+ or CD8+ T cells sorted from blood, obtained in a trial of the OX40 agonist ivuxolimab. These receptors came from an adult with an advanced solid tumor such as melanoma, head and neck, liver or kidney cancer.

This clone was counted once. The CDR3 DNA sequence: TGTGCCAGCACCCAAAGGTGGGACAGGGGGTCTGGAGGTAGCAATCAGCCCCAGCATTTT. Protein product: CASTQRWDRGSGGSNQPQHF. The gene calls are TRBV7-3 and TRBJ1-5; 11 positions agree with TRBD1. The CDR3 is made up of 20 amino acids. The V segment lost 7 bases and the J segment 0 bases; nucleotides outside the gene matches: 17. Germline V gives CDR1 SGHTA, CDR2 FQGTGA.

The rearrangement uses TRBV10-2 and TRBJ2-5, with D possibly matching TRBD1 (6 bases). Germline V gene sequence: CDR1 WSHSY, CDR2 SAAADI. V was clipped by 6 bases and J by 2 bases, with 10 bases between them. This CDR3 is built from 13 residues. The CDR3 is CASRRDIQETQYF. CDR3 DNA: TGCGCCAGCAGGAGGGACATACAAGAGACCCAGTACTTC.

In DNA form, the CDR3 reads TGTGCCAGCACCCCGATGGGTCTCCCCGATGAGCAGTTCTTC. Residues: CASTPMGLPDEQFF. The gene calls are TRBV28 and TRBJ2-1; D unclear. Trimming left V 7 bases short and J 8 bases short, with 18 bases between. Per the germline V gene, CDR1 is MDHEN and CDR2 is SYDVKM. This CDR3 comprises 14 residues.

This clone is deemed medium-sized (0.01 to 0.1%). The sample holds other DNA sequences that translate to the same CDR3. The V gene is TRBV19, the J gene TRBJ2-1; 8 bases align to TRBD2. The CDR3 extends over 13 amino acids. V lost 7 bases to trimming and J lost 4 bases; unmatched junction nucleotides: 3. Germline CDR1 is LNHDA and CDR2 is SQIVND (reference sequence). The CDR3 coding sequence is TGTGCCAGTAAGGGACTAGTGTACAATGAGCAGTTCTTC. It specifies CASKGLVYNEQFF.

The chain carries TRBV7-9 and TRBJ2-7, with D unresolved. V was pared by 5 bases and J by 0 bases, with 8 bases between. Germline-derived CDR1 and CDR2 are SEHNR and FQNEAQ (reference sequence). This CDR3 is 13 amino acids long. The CDR3, as DNA: TGTGCCAGCAGCCTCGCCAACTCCTACGAGCAGTACTTC. Protein: CASSLANSYEQYF.

A few counts support this clone. The chain is built from TRBV15 and TRBJ1-4; D unclear. Between the trimmed V and J ends, which lost 7 bases and 0 bases, there was a span of 18 bases. The CDR3 has 17 amino acids. Germline V gene lookup returns CDR1 LNHNV and CDR2 YYDKDF (reference sequence). The CDR3 DNA sequence: TGTGCCACCAACCTTATCGGGCTGGGGACAACTAATGAAAAACTGTTTTTT. It codes for CATNLIGLGTTNEKLFF. The whole variable domain, filled in from reference TRBV15 and TRBJ1-4, reads DAMVIQNPRYQVTQFGKPVTLSCSQTLNHNVMYWYQQKSSQAPKLLFHYYDKDFNNEADTPDNFQSRRPNTSFCFLDIRSPGLGDTAMYLCATNLIGLGTTNEKLFFGSGTQLSVL.

This clone was seen once. The CDR3 coding sequence is TGTGCCAGCAGCGTAGCGGCGGGCTCCTACAATGAGCAGTTCTTC. Protein sequence: CASSVAAGSYNEQFF. V gene TRBV9 combines with J gene TRBJ2-1; D is perhaps TRBD2 (5 bases). This CDR3 region has 15 residues. V was pared by 0 bases and J by 0 bases, with 7 bases between. Germline lookup yields CDR1 SGDLS and CDR2 YYNGEE.

The chain carries TRBV11-1 and TRBJ1-6, with TRBD1 as a possible D gene (5 bases). CDR3 length: 16 amino acids. The V end lost 2 bases, the J end lost 7 bases, and 15 bases lay between the germline ends. Germline V lookup: CDR1 SGHAT, CDR2 FQDESV (reference sequence). The CDR3 nucleotides are TGTGCCAGCAGCTTATGGGTGGGGACGGCCAATTCACCCCTCCACTTT. Encoded protein: CASSLWVGTANSPLHF.

J is TRBJ1-2 and V is TRBV28, with a weak D call TRBD1 (5 bases). Trimming took 2 bases from V and 7 from J, leaving 17 bases between them. Germline V CDR1 and CDR2: MDHEN, SYDVKM. CDR3 length: 15 amino acids. CDR3 coding DNA: TGTGCCAGCAGTTTAGTAAACAGGCGGGCTTCTGGCTACACCTTC. It yields the protein CASSLVNRRASGYTF.

The rearrangement links TRBV5-6 to TRBJ2-1; D possibly matches TRBD1 or TRBD2 (5 bases each). V was trimmed by 0 bases and J by 7 bases, leaving 17 bases between them. Germline CDR1 is SGHDT and CDR2 is YYEEEE. The CDR3 has 16 amino acids. CDR3 loop: CASSLGGGSGLNEQFF. CDR3 nucleotides: TGTGCCAGCAGCTTGGGCGGTGGGTCGGGGCTGAATGAGCAGTTCTTC.

The chain employs TRBV15 and TRBJ2-2; weak D call: TRBD2 (6 bases). The V gene's germline CDR1 is LNHNV and CDR2 YYDKDF (reference sequence). V was clipped by 1 base and J by 1 base, with 10 bases between them. This CDR3 spans 16 amino acids. The CDR3, as DNA: TGTGCCACCAGCAGAGTGCGGGAATTGAACACCGGGGAGCTGTTTTTT. It specifies CATSRVRELNTGELFF.

This chain links TRBV5-1 with TRBJ2-1, with 8 bases that match TRBD2. The CDR3 has 14 residues. In germline, CDR1 is SGHRS, CDR2 YFSETQ. Germline trimming cut 0 bases from V and 7 bases from J; bases unmatched to any gene: 3. This CDR3 is CASSLERGGNEQFF. The CDR3 nucleotides are TGCGCCAGCAGCTTGGAACGGGGGGGAAATGAGCAGTTCTTC. Full variable domain (remainder filled in from reference TRBV5-1 and TRBJ2-1): KAGVTQTPRYLIKTRGQQVTLSCSPISGHRSVSWYQQTPGQGLQFLFEYFSETQRNKGNFPGRFSGRQFSNSRSEMNVSTLELGDSALYLCASSLERGGNEQFFGPGTRLTVL.